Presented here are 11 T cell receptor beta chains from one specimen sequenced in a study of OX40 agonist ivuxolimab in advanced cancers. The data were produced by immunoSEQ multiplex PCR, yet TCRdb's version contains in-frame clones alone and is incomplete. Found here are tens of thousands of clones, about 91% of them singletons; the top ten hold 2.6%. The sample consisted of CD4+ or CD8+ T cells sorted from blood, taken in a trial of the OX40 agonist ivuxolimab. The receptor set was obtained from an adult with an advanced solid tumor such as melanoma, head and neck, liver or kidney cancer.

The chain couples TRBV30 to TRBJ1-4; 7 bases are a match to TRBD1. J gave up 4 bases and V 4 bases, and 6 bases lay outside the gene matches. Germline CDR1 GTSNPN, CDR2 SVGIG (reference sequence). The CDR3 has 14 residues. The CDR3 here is CAWNLGGVNEKLFF. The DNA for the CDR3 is TGTGCCTGGAATTTAGGGGGCGTTAATGAAAAACTGTTTTTT.

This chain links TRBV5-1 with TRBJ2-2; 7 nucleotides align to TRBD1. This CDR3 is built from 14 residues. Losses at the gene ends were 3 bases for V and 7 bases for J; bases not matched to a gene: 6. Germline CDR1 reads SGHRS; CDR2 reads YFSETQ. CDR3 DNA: TGCGCCAGCAGCTCCGACAGGGTCCTCGGGGAGCTGTTTTTT. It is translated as CASSSDRVLGELFF.

CDR3 in DNA: TGTGCCAGCAAGGGACACATGAACACTGAAGCTTTCTTT. Translating gives CASKGHMNTEAFF. The chain links TRBV28 to TRBJ1-1; possible D gene TRBD1, 6 bases. CDR1 is MDHEN and CDR2 is SYDVKM in the germline V gene. V lost 7 bases and J lost 0, with 9 bases in between. The CDR3 has 13 residues.

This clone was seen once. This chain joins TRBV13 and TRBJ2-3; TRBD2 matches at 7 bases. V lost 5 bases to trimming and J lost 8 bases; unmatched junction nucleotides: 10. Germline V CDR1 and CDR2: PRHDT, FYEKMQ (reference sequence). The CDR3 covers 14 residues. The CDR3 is CASSVKRDLGTQYF. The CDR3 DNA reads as TGTGCCAGCAGCGTAAAGCGGGATTTGGGTACGCAGTATTTT.

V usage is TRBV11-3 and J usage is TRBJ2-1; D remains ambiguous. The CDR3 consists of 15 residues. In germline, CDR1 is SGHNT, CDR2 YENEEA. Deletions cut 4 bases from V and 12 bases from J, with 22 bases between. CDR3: CASSSVSGLWESQFF. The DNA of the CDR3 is TGTGCCAGCAGCTCCGTCTCTGGGCTGTGGGAATCGCAGTTCTTC.

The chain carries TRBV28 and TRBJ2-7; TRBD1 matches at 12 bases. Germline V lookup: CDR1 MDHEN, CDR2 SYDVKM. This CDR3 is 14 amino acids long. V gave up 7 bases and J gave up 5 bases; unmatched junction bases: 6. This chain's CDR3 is CASISGTGGHEQYF. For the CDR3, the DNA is TGTGCCAGCATATCCGGGACAGGGGGCCACGAGCAGTACTTC.

CDR3: CSARDKGEAFF. In DNA form, the CDR3 reads TGCAGTGCTAGAGATAAGGGTGAAGCTTTCTTT. The chain joins TRBV20-1 to TRBJ1-1; D ambiguous. Germline CDR1 reads DFQATT; CDR2 reads SNEGSKA (reference sequence). CDR3 length: 11 residues. Trimming took 0 bases from V and 7 from J, leaving 6 bases between them.

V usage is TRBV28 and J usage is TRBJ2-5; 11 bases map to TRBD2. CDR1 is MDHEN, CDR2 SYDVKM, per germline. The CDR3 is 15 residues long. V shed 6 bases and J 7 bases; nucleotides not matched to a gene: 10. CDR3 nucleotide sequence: TGTGCCAGCAGCGTAGCGGGAGGGGGATTCTCGACCCAGTACTTC. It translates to CASSVAGGGFSTQYF. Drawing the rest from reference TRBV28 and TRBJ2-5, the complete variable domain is DVKVTQSSRYLVKRTGEKVFLECVQDMDHENMFWYRQDPGLGLRLIYFSYDVKMKEKGDIPEGYSVSREKKERFSLILESASTNQTSMYLCASSVAGGGFSTQYFGPGTRLLVL.

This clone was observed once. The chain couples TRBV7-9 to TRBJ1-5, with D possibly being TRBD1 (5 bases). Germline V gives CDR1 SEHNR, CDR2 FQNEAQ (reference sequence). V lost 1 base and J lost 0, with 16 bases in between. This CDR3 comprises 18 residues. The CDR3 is CASSLGGPAAYSNQPQHF. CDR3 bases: TGTGCCAGCAGCTTAGGGGGCCCGGCAGCCTATAGCAATCAGCCCCAGCATTTT.

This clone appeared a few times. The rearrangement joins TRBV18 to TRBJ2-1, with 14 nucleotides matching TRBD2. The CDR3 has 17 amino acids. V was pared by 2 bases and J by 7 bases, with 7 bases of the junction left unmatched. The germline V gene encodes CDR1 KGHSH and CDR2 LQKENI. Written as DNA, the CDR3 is TGTGCCAGCTCACCAATTGGGACTAGCGGGAGTAGGAATGAGCAGTTCTTC. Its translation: CASSPIGTSGSRNEQFF.

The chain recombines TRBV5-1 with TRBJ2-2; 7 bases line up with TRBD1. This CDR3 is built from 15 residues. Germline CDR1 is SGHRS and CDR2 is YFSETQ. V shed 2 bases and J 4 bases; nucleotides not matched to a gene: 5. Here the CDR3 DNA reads TGCGCCAGCAGCTTCTGGGACAGTATCACCGGGGAGCTGTTTTTT. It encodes CASSFWDSITGELFF.